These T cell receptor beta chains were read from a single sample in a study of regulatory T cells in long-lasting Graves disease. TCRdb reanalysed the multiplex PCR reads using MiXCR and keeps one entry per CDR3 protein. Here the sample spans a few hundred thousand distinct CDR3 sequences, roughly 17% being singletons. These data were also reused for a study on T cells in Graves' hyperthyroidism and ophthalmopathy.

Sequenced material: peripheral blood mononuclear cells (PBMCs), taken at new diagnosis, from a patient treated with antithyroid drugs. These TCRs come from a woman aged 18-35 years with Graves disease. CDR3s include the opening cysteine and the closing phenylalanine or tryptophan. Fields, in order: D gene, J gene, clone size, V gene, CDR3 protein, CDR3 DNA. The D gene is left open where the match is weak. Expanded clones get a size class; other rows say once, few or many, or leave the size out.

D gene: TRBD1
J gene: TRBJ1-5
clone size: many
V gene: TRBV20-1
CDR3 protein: CSAYRDRVGRNQPQHF
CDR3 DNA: TGCAGTGCTTACCGGGACAGGGTGGGTAGGAATCAGCCCCAGCATTTT

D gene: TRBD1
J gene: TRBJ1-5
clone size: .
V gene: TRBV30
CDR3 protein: CAWSQPGQGNQPQHF
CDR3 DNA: TGTGCCTGGAGTCAACCGGGACAGGGCAATCAGCCCCAGCATTTT

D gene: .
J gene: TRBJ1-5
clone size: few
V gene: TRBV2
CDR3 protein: CASSKRLQENQPQHF
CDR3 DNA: TGTGCCAGCAGTAAACGTCTCCAGGAGAATCAGCCCCAGCATTTT

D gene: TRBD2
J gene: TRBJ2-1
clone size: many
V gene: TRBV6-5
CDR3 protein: CASSYQGLAGGPGSYNEQFF
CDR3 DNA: TGTGCCAGCAGTTACCAGGGACTAGCGGGAGGGCCGGGGTCCTACAATGAGCAGTTCTTC

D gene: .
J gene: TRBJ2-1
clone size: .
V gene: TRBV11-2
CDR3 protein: CASSPERVSYNEQFF
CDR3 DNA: TGTGCCAGCAGCCCTGAGCGGGTCTCCTACAATGAGCAGTTCTTC

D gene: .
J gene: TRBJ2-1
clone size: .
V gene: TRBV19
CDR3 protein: CASTLRATYNEQFF
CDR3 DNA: TGTGCCAGCACATTGAGAGCCACCTACAATGAGCAGTTCTTC

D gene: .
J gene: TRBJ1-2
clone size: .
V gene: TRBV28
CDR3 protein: CASSLFQGSGGYTF
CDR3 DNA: TGTGCCAGCAGTTTATTCCAGGGGAGTGGTGGCTACACCTTC

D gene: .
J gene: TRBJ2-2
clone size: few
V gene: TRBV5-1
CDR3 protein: CASSLAQANTGELFF
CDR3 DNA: TGCGCCAGCAGCTTGGCACAAGCGAACACCGGGGAGCTGTTTTTT

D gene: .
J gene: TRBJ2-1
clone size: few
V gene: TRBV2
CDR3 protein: CASSADGLLEQFF
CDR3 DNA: TGTGCCAGCAGTGCGGATGGCTTGTTGGAGCAGTTCTTC

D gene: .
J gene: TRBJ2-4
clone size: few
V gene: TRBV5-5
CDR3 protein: CASSSQGFDKNIQYF
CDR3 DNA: TGTGCCAGCAGCTCACAGGGTTTTGACAAAAACATTCAGTACTTC

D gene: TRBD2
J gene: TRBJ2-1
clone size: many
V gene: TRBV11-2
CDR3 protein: CASSSTSGSGGEQFF
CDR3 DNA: TGTGCCAGCAGCTCGACTAGCGGGTCGGGGGGTGAGCAGTTCTTC

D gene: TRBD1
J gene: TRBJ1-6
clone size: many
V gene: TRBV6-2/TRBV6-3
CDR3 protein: CASSRDSGSPLHF
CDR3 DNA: TGTGCCAGCAGCAGGGACAGTGGATCACCCCTCCACTTT

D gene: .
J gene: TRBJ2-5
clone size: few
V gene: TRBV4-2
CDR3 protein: CASSQARGTEETQYF
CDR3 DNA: TGTGCCAGCAGCCAAGCGAGGGGTACGGAGGAGACCCAGTACTTC

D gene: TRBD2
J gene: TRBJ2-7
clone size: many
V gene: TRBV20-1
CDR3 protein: CSASTAGADEQYF
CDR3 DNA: TGCAGTGCTAGTACAGCGGGAGCGGACGAGCAGTACTTC

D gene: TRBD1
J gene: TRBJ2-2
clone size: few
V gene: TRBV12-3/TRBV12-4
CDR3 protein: CASKNPGQGRTGELFF
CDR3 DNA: TGTGCCAGCAAAAACCCGGGACAGGGAAGGACCGGGGAGCTGTTTTTT

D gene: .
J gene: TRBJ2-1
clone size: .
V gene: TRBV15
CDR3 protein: CATSRPPKDEQFF
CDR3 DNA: TGTGCCACCAGCAGACCCCCGAAGGATGAGCAGTTCTTC

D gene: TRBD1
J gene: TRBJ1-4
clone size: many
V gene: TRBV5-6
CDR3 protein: CASSQTGLGEKLFF
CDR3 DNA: TGTGCCAGCAGCCAGACAGGGTTAGGTGAAAAACTGTTTTTT

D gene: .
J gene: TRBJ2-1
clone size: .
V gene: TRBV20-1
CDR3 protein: CSANRDPQFYEQFF
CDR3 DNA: TGCAGTGCAAACAGGGACCCCCAGTTTTACGAGCAGTTCTTC

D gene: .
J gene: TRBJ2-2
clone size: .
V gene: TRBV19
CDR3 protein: CASRGASGSANTGELFF
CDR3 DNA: TGTGCCAGTAGGGGGGCTAGCGGAAGCGCGAACACCGGGGAGCTGTTTTTT

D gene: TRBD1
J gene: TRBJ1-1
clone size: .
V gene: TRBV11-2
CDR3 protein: CASGLLPGQGFSTEAFF
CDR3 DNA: TGTGCCAGCGGCCTTCTCCCGGGACAGGGGTTTTCCACTGAAGCTTTCTTT

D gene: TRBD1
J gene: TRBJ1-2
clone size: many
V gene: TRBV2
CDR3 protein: CASSPTDRAYGYTF
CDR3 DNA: TGTGCCAGCAGTCCCACGGACAGGGCCTATGGCTACACCTTC

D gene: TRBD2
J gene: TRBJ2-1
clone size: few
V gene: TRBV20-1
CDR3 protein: CSAILPERENWNEQFF
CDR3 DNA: TGCAGTGCTATACTCCCCGAGCGGGAGAATTGGAATGAGCAGTTCTTC

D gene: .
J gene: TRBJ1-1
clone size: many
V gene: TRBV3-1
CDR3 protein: CASSQVTYSDNTEAFF
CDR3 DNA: TGTGCCAGCAGCCAAGTCACCTACAGCGATAACACTGAAGCTTTCTTT

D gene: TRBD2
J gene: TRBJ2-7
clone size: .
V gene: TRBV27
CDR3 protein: CASSLILAGAYEQYF
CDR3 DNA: TGTGCCAGCAGTTTAATACTAGCGGGAGCCTACGAGCAGTACTTC

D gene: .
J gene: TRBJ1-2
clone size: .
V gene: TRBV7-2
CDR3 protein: CASSLGPPLGYGYTF
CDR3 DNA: TGTGCCAGCAGCCTCGGACCCCCTCTGGGCTATGGCTACACCTTC

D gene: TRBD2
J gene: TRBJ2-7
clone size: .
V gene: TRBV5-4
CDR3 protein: CASTPGTSGTREQYF
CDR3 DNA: TGTGCCAGCACACCAGGGACTAGCGGGACTCGCGAGCAGTACTTC

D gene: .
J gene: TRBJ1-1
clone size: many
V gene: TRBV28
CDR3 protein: CASSLGGAGSVSTEAFF
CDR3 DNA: TGTGCCAGCAGCTTGGGGGGGGCAGGGTCCGTAAGCACTGAAGCTTTCTTT

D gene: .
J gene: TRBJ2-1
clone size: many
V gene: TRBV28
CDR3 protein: CASSLPPNEQFF
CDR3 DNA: TGTGCCAGCAGTTTACCGCCGAATGAGCAGTTCTTC

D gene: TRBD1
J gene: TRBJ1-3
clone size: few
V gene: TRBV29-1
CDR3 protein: CSADSGGAGNTIYF
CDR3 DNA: TGCAGCGCAGATTCAGGGGGCGCGGGAAACACCATATATTTT

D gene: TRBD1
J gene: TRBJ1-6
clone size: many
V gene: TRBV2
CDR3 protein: CASSEADRVDSPLHF
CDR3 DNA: TGTGCCAGCAGTGAAGCGGACAGGGTAGATTCACCCCTCCACTTT

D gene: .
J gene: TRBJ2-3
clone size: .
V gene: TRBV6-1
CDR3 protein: CASTLGGDTQYF
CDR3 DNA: TGTGCCAGCACTCTCGGTGGAGATACGCAGTATTTT

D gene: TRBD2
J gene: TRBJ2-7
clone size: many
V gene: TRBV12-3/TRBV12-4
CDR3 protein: CASSLAGNSYEQYF
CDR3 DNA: TGTGCCAGCAGCTTAGCGGGTAACTCCTACGAGCAGTACTTC

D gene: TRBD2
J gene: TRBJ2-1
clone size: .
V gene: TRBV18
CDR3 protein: CASSPPGTSGLMYNEQFF
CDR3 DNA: TGTGCCAGCTCACCACCGGGGACTAGCGGGCTCATGTACAATGAGCAGTTCTTC

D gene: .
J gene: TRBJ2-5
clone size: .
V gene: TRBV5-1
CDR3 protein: CASSESRDDQETQYF
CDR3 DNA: TGCGCCAGCAGCGAATCACGGGACGACCAAGAGACCCAGTACTTC

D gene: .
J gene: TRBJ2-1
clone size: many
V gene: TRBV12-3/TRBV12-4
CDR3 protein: CASSLRGERSGQFF
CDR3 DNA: TGTGCCAGCAGTTTAAGGGGGGAGCGCTCGGGGCAGTTCTTC

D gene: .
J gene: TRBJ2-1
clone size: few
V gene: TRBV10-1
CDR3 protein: CASSESIGVQFF
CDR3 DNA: TGCGCCAGCAGTGAGTCGATAGGGGTTCAGTTCTTC

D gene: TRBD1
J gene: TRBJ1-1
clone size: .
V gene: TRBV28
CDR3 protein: CASSLNRGRGGTEAFF
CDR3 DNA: TGTGCCAGCAGTTTAAACAGGGGGCGCGGGGGCACTGAAGCTTTCTTT

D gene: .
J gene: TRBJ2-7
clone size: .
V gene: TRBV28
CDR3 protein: CATSPPGGRNYEQYF
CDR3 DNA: TGTGCCACCTCGCCCCCCGGGGGACGGAACTACGAGCAGTACTTC

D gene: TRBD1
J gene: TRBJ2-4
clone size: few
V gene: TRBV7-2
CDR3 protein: CASSFFGTGKNIQYF
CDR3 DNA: TGTGCCAGCAGTTTCTTCGGGACAGGGAAAAACATTCAGTACTTC

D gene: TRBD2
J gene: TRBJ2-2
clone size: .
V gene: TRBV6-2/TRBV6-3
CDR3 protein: CASSSHGLAGHGELFF
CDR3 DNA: TGTGCCAGCAGTTCACACGGACTAGCGGGTCACGGGGAGCTGTTTTTT